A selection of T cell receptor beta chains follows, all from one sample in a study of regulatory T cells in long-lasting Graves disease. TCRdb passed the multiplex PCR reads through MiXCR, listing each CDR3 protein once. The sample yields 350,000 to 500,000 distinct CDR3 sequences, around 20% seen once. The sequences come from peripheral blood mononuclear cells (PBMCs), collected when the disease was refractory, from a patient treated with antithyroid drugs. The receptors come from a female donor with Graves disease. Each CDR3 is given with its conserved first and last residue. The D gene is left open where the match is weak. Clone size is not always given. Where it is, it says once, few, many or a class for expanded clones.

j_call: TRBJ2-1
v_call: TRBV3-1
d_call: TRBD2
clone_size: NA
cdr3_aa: CASSQVAGGKRGEQFF
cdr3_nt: TGTGCCAGCAGCCAAGTAGCGGGAGGGAAACGAGGTGAGCAGTTCTTC

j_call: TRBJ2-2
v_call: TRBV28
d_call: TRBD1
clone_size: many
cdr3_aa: CASSFSTGGANTGELFF
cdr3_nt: TGTGCCAGCAGTTTCTCCACAGGGGGCGCGAACACCGGGGAGCTGTTTTTT

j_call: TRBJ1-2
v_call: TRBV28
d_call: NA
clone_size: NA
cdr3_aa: CASSPPGVGNYGYTF
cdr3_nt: TGTGCCAGCAGTCCCCCAGGGGTTGGTAACTATGGCTACACCTTC

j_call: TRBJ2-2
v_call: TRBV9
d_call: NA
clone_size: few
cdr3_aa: CASSVGAGSGELFF
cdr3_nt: TGTGCCAGCAGCGTAGGGGCAGGGTCCGGGGAGCTGTTTTTT

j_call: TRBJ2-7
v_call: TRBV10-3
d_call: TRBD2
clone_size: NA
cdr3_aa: CAISTQREGSYEQYF
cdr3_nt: TGTGCCATCAGTACTCAGCGGGAGGGTTCCTACGAGCAGTACTTC

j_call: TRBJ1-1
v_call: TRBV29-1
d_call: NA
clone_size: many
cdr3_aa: CSVSGQNTEAFF
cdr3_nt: TGCAGCGTTTCCGGACAGAACACTGAAGCTTTCTTT

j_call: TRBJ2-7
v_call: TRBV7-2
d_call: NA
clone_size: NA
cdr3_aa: CASSLSGPGGEQYF
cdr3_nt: TGTGCCAGCAGCTTATCGGGGCCCGGGGGAGAGCAGTACTTC

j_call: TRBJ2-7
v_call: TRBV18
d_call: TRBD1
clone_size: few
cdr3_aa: CASSPGQGSAYEQYF
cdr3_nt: TGTGCCAGCTCACCAGGACAGGGTTCGGCCTACGAGCAGTACTTC

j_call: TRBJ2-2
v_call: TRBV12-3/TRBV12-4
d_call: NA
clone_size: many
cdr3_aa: CASSFGGTDVTGELFF
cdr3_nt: TGTGCCAGCAGTTTTGGGGGGACAGACGTTACCGGGGAGCTGTTTTTT

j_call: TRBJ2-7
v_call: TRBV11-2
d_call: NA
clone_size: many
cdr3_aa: CASSPGQNYEQYF
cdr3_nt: TGTGCCAGCAGCCCGGGGCAAAACTACGAGCAGTACTTC

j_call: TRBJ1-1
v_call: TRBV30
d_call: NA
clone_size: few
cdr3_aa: CAWTIQGNTEAFF
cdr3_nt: TGTGCCTGGACTATACAGGGGAACACTGAAGCTTTCTTT

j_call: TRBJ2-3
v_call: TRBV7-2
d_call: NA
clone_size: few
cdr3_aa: CASSLGAQGTDTQYF
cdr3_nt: TGTGCCAGCAGCTTAGGAGCTCAGGGTACGGATACGCAGTATTTT

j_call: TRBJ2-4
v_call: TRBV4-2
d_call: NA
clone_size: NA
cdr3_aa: CASSHTGSKNIQYF
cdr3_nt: TGTGCCAGCAGCCACACAGGGTCCAAAAACATTCAGTACTTC

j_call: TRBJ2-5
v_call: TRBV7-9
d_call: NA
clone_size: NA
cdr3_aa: CASSQIGGEAKTQYF
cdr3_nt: TGTGCCAGCAGCCAAATAGGGGGGGAGGCGAAGACCCAGTACTTC

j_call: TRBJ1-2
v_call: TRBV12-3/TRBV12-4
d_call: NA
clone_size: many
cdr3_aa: CASSPSGRSYGYTF
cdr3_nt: TGTGCCAGCAGCCCCTCGGGCAGGTCCTATGGCTACACCTTC

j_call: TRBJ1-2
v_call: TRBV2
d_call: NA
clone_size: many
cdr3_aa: CASRTMRGQFNYGYTF
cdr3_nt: TGTGCCAGCAGGACAATGCGAGGACAGTTTAACTATGGCTACACCTTC

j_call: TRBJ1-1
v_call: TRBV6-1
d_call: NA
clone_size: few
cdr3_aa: CASNRLSNTEAFF
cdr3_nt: TGTGCCAGCAATCGGCTCTCGAACACTGAAGCTTTCTTT

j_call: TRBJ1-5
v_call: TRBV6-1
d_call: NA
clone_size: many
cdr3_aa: CASSEGMGRNQPQHF
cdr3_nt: TGTGCCAGCAGTGAAGGGATGGGGCGCAATCAGCCCCAGCATTTT

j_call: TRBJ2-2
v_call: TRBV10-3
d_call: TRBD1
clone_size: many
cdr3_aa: CAIPGQGTTGELFF
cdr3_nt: TGTGCCATTCCCGGACAGGGGACCACCGGGGAGCTGTTTTTT

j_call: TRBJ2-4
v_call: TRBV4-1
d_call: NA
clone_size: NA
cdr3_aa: CASSQDPTDMAKNIQYF
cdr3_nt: TGCGCCAGCAGCCAAGATCCCACCGACATGGCCAAAAACATTCAGTACTTC